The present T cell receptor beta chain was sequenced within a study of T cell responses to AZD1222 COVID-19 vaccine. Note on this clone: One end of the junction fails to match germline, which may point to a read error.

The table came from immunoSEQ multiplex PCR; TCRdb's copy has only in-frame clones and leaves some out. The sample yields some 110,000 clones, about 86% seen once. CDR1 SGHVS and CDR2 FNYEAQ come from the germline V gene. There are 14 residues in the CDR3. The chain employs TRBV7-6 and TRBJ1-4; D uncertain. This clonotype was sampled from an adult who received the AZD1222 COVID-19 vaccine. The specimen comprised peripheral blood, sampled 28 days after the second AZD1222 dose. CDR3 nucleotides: TGTGCCAGCAGTTTAGAGACTCGAAATGAAAAACTGTTTTTT. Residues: CASSLETRNEKLFF.